Below are 11 T cell receptor beta chains sequenced from a single sample in a study of OX40 agonist ivuxolimab in advanced cancers. Assay used: immunoSEQ multiplex PCR; TCRdb lists only in-frame clones, some missing. The sample gives about 79,000 clones, about 90% of which show up once; 0.25% to 0.35% is in the top ten. The sequenced sample was CD4+ or CD8+ T cells sorted from blood, obtained in a trial of the OX40 agonist ivuxolimab. All receptors come from an adult with an advanced solid tumor such as melanoma, head and neck, liver or kidney cancer.

The chain recombines TRBV11-2 with TRBJ1-4; possible D gene TRBD1, 5 bases. V gave up 5 bases and J gave up 0 bases, with 19 bases separating them. The CDR3 contains 18 residues. Germline lookup yields CDR1 SGHAT and CDR2 FQNNGV. Here the CDR3 DNA reads TGTGCCAGCAGCCCGCTGAAGGGGCCGGGAGCAACTAATGAAAAACTGTTTTTT. Translating gives CASSPLKGPGATNEKLFF.

The rearrangement uses TRBV21-1 and TRBJ1-5. TRBV21-1 is a pseudogene. There are 14 residues in the CDR3. This CDR3 is CASRKKVSNQPQHF. The DNA of the CDR3 is TGTGCCAGCAGAAAAAAAGTAAGCAATCAGCCCCAGCATTTT.

The chain has TRBV2 and TRBJ1-2; TRBD1 matches at 9 bases. The CDR3 has 13 amino acids. Germline V gene sequence: CDR1 SNHLY, CDR2 FYNNEI. The trim removed 4 bases at V and 6 bases at J, leaving 3 bases unmatched. CDR3 region: CASSGTGANGYTF. In DNA, the CDR3 is TGTGCCAGCAGTGGGACAGGGGCTAATGGCTACACCTTC.

The chain is built from TRBV5-1 and TRBJ1-4; 7 bases match TRBD1. CDR3 length: 15 amino acids. The germline V gene has CDR1 SGHRS and CDR2 YFSETQ. Trimming took 4 bases from V and 5 from J; bases not matched to a gene: 8. CDR3 bases: TGCGCCAGCAGCACCTGGACAGGATTAAATGAAAAACTGTTTTTT. It codes for CASSTWTGLNEKLFF.

The V call is TRBV18, the J call TRBJ2-1; D remains ambiguous. Per the germline V gene, CDR1 is KGHSH and CDR2 is LQKENI. The CDR3 covers 13 residues. The V end was cut by 0 bases, the J end by 6 bases, with 6 bases between. CDR3 residues: CASSPPSANEQFF. CDR3 DNA sequence: TGTGCCAGCTCACCACCTTCGGCCAATGAGCAGTTCTTC. The whole variable domain, filled in from reference TRBV18 and TRBJ2-1, reads NAGVMQNPRHLVRRRGQEARLRCSPMKGHSHVYWYRQLPEEGLKFMVYLQKENIIDESGMPKERFSAEFPKEGPSILRIQQVVRGDSAAYFCASSPPSANEQFFGPGTRLTVL.

V usage is TRBV7-2 and J usage is TRBJ2-1, with D possibly TRBD1 on 5 matching bases. The length of the CDR3 is 13 residues. The germline CDR1 and CDR2 sequences are SGHTA and FQGNSA. Trimming took 5 bases from V and 9 from J, leaving 14 bases between them. Here the CDR3 DNA reads TGTGCCAGCAGCATATTAGGAAGGGGTGAGCAGTTCTTC. This translates into CASSILGRGEQFF.

J is TRBJ2-1 and V is TRBV10-3; D might be TRBD2 (6 bases). The CDR3 spans 14 residues. The germline V gene encodes CDR1 ENHRY and CDR2 SYGVKD. Trimming took off 2 bases at V and 4 bases at J, with 9 bases between the two ends. CDR3 protein: CAISEGGEYNEQFF. The CDR3 DNA reads TGTGCCATCAGTGAGGGCGGGGAATACAATGAGCAGTTCTTC.

The rearrangement links TRBV4-1 to TRBJ2-5; TRBD2 agrees at 7 bases. Germline lookup yields CDR1 MGHRA and CDR2 YSYEKL. J lost 2 bases, V lost 2 bases, and 5 bases had no gene match. This CDR3 is built from 15 residues. The CDR3 loop reads CASSQNLAEQETQYF. The CDR3, as DNA: TGCGCCAGCAGCCAAAACCTAGCGGAGCAAGAGACCCAGTACTTC.

The chain recombines TRBV25-1 with TRBJ2-7, with 7 positions matching TRBD1. Germline V CDR1 and CDR2: MGHDK, SYGVNS. The CDR3 sequence is 15 residues long. The ends lost 0 bases at V and 4 bases at J; junction bases unmatched: 6. The DNA for the CDR3 is TGTGCCAGCAGTGAATATGACAGGGTAAGGTACGAGCAGTACGTC. Protein: CASSEYDRVRYEQYV.

The V call is TRBV5-1, the J call TRBJ2-5, with 8 bases aligning to TRBD2. CDR1 SGHRS and CDR2 YFSETQ come from the germline V gene. With V trimmed by 7 bases and J by 0 bases, 8 bases remained unmatched. The CDR3 is 15 residues long. This CDR3 reads CASQQLAAYQETQYF. The CDR3 coding sequence is TGCGCCAGCCAACAACTAGCGGCGTACCAAGAGACCCAGTACTTC.

The chain joins TRBV5-6 to TRBJ2-1; unclear D gene. The CDR3 runs to 12 residues. Germline CDR1 is SGHDT and CDR2 is YYEEEE. Trimming removed 1 base from V and 6 bases from J, with 5 bases in between. For the CDR3, the DNA is TGTGCCAGCAGCTTGAGGGCCAATGAGCAGTTCTTC. Its translation: CASSLRANEQFF.